The subject of this entry is one T cell receptor (beta chain). What it recognizes is unknown. CDR3 length: 16 amino acids. The germline V gene encodes CDR1 LNHNV and CDR2 YYDKDF (reference sequence). The data stem from a study of T cells expressing NK-cell markers. Study details: Eight donors were sequenced, of whom seven were HCMV-seropositive, while the remaining one was HCMV-seronegative. Study findings and constraints: As a fraction of CD8+ T cells, dominant NKG2C+ clonotypes reached roughly 1.0-7.5% in six donors. Expanded NKG2C+ T cell clones had unclear HCMV specificity.

Each CDR3 protein gets one entry in TCRdb, which reprocessed the 5' RACE reads and gives no DNA. The repertoire table contains 400,000 to 450,000 distinct CDR3 sequences. The chain carries TRBV15 and TRBJ2-7; the TCRdb call, TRBD1, lacks DNA for checking. The sequence came from a woman aged 18 to 75 in good health. The sequenced sample consisted of blood T cells: a sorted CD56 or NKG2C T cell subset, CD4+ or CD8+ T cells, or bulk PBMC T cells (not recorded which). CDR3 amino acids: CATSRDAGVRSYEQYF.